Listed here are 30 T cell receptor beta chains from one sample, sequenced in a study of technical replicates of blood from a few donors (dated by TCRdb to the late 2010s). Libraries were constructed by the immunoSEQ multiplex PCR assay. Imported from immuneACCESS, the table was reduced by TCRdb to in-frame sequences with V and J called. These copies leave out some clones; in studies compared against another copy, an unresolved V gene accounts for under half, and the cause of the remainder is not known. This sample gives tens of thousands of clones in total; roughly nine tenths of them show up just once. Jointly, the top ten make up about 4.3% of the sample. Source material: PBMCs. The receptors stem from a human donor in good health. Some clones in this sample may be carry-over from other donors' samples.

This chain connects TRBV15 to TRBJ2-5; the match to TRBD1 covers 7 bases. J lost 2 bases, V lost 8 bases, and 11 bases had no gene match. Germline V CDR1 and CDR2: LNHNV, YYDKDF (reference sequence). CDR3 size: 15 residues. CDR3 amino acids: CATEDRDRQQETQYF. The CDR3 nucleotides read TGTGCCACCGAAGACCGGGACAGACAACAAGAGACCCAGTACTTC.

This chain joins TRBV9 and TRBJ2-2; unclear D gene. The length of the CDR3 is 15 residues. Per germline, CDR1 SGDLS and CDR2 YYNGEE. Trimming shortened V by 3 bases and J by 0 bases, and 9 bases separated the two germline ends. The chain's CDR3 is CASSALTTNTGELFF. The CDR3 DNA reads as TGTGCCAGCAGCGCCCTTACTACGAACACCGGGGAGCTGTTTTTT.

V gene TRBV11-3 combines with J gene TRBJ2-3, with 9 bases lining up with TRBD2. In germline, CDR1 is SGHNT, CDR2 YENEEA. CDR3 length equals 18 residues. V shed 5 bases and J 5 bases; nucleotides not matched to a gene: 17. CDR3 nucleotide sequence: TGTGCCAGCAGCCGAAAAGCTAGTGGGCGGGGGGGCCGAGATACGCAGTATTTT. Protein: CASSRKASGRGGRDTQYF.

The chain employs TRBV5-4 and TRBJ2-5; the match to TRBD1 covers 7 bases. CDR1 is SGHNT, CDR2 YYREEE, per germline (reference sequence). The CDR3 length is 16 residues. V was pared by 3 bases and J by 3 bases, with 11 bases of the junction left unmatched. The CDR3 nucleotides read TGTGCCAGCAGCTCGACAGGGTTAGGTTTAGAAGAGACCCAGTACTTC. Protein product: CASSSTGLGLEETQYF.

The genes are TRBV6-5 and TRBJ2-2; TRBD1 matches 9 bases. The trim removed 2 bases at V and 4 bases at J, leaving 2 bases unmatched. Germline values: CDR1 MNHEY, CDR2 SVGAGI. CDR3 length: 15 residues. In nucleotides, the CDR3 is TGTGCCAGCAGTTACGGGACAGGGTCCACCGGGGAGCTGTTTTTT. The encoded protein is CASSYGTGSTGELFF.

The V call is TRBV19, the J call TRBJ2-2, with D maybe TRBD2 (5 bases). Germline CDR1 and CDR2: LNHDA and SQIVND (reference sequence). V was trimmed by 5 bases and J by 5 bases, leaving 12 bases between them. The CDR3 is 14 residues long. CDR3 sequence reads: CASSSRTETGELFF. DNA for the CDR3: TGTGCCAGTAGTTCAAGGACTGAAACCGGGGAGCTGTTTTTT.

A few counts support this clone. The rearrangement uses TRBV29-1 and TRBJ1-1; 12 bases line up with TRBD1. The CDR3 is made up of 14 amino acids. Germline V gives CDR1 SQVTM, CDR2 ANQGSEA. Trimming at V came to 8 bases and at J to 1 base, leaving 5 bases not matched to a gene. DNA of the CDR3: TGCAGCACCGGGACAGGGGGCGGGAACACTGAAGCTTTCTTT. This sequence encodes CSTGTGGGNTEAFF.

The chain employs TRBV6-5 and TRBJ2-1; 7 bases match TRBD2. Germline-derived CDR1 and CDR2 are MNHEY and SVGAGI. V trimming: 0 bases; J trimming: 9 bases; junction bases outside the gene matches: 5. The CDR3 length is 14 residues. The CDR3: CASSYSRERSEQFF. The CDR3 coding sequence is TGTGCCAGCAGTTACTCGCGGGAGCGGAGTGAGCAGTTCTTC.

A remark on this clone: A read error may account for a junction end that differs from germline. J is TRBJ2-7 and V is TRBV25-1; TRBD2 aligns across 11 bases. The CDR3 is made up of 15 amino acids. Germline CDR1 and CDR2: MGHDK and SYGVNS. The CDR3 is CASSDLAGGFLRAHF. DNA of the CDR3: TGTGCCAGCAGTGACCTAGCGGGGGGCTTTCTACGAGCGCACTTC.

This chain links TRBV6-1 with TRBJ1-2; TRBD1 is a possible D gene (6 bases). Trimming left V 6 bases short and J 2 bases short, with 13 bases between. Germline V lookup: CDR1 MNHNS, CDR2 SASEGT. The CDR3 runs 14 residues. CDR3 nucleotides: TGTGCCAGCAGAGCCGGGACAACAAACTATGGCTACACCTTC. Its protein product is CASRAGTTNYGYTF.

The chain has TRBV7-2 and TRBJ2-7; D not resolved. CDR3 length equals 14 residues. CDR1 and CDR2 (germline): SGHTA, FQGNSA. Trimming removed 3 bases at V and 0 bases at J, with 9 bases between. The CDR3 spells CASSFQEISYEQYF. The DNA for the CDR3 is TGTGCCAGCAGCTTTCAAGAGATCTCCTACGAGCAGTACTTC.

The CDR3 DNA follows: TGCGCCAGCAGCCCGGTCGCAGGGGGCAGCGTTGGCTACACCTTC. It translates to CASSPVAGGSVGYTF. The chain employs TRBV5-1 and TRBJ1-2; 8 bases are a match to TRBD1. Trimming took 4 bases from V and 7 from J; bases not matched to a gene: 12. Germline V gene lookup returns CDR1 SGHRS and CDR2 YFSETQ. The CDR3 is 15 amino acids.

The chain combines TRBV4-2 with TRBJ1-1; no clear D. V lost 0 bases and J 1 base, leaving 3 bases between the germline ends. Germline V lookup: CDR1 LGHNA, CDR2 YNFKEQ. There are 13 residues in the CDR3. The CDR3 reads CASSQDSNTEAFF. CDR3 in DNA: TGTGCCAGCAGCCAAGACTCGAACACTGAAGCTTTCTTT.

This chain links TRBV4-2 with TRBJ2-1; a possible D gene is TRBD1 (6 bases). The length of the CDR3 is 18 residues. Trimming pared 1 base from V and 0 bases from J, leaving 16 bases between. Looked up from germline, CDR1 is LGHNA and CDR2 is YNFKEQ. CDR3 bases: TGTGCCAGCAGCCAAGTAGTTGGGGGCTTAAGCTCCTACAATGAGCAGTTCTTC. Its translation is CASSQVVGGLSSYNEQFF.

The chain couples TRBV18 to TRBJ1-6; tentatively, D is TRBD1 (6 bases). The germline V and J ends were trimmed by 3 bases and 8 bases, with 11 bases remaining between them. Germline CDR1 reads KGHSH; CDR2 reads LQKENI. This CDR3 has 14 residues. The CDR3 loop is CASSPQGPDSPLHF. CDR3 in DNA: TGTGCCAGCTCACCCCAGGGGCCCGATTCACCCCTCCACTTT.

The genes are TRBV29-1 and TRBJ1-4; D is undetermined. The CDR3 extends over 11 amino acids. The germline V and J ends were trimmed by 3 bases and 8 bases, with 7 bases remaining between them. Germline CDR1 SQVTM, CDR2 ANQGSEA. The CDR3 DNA follows: TGCAGCGTTGAGGTGGAGGAAAAACTGTTTTTT. It codes for CSVEVEEKLFF.

The rearrangement joins TRBV19 to TRBJ2-3, with 9 nucleotides matching TRBD2. The CDR3 is made up of 14 amino acids. V gave up 5 bases and J gave up 3 bases; unmatched junction bases: 3. CDR1 and CDR2 from the germline V gene are LNHDA and SQIVND (reference sequence). The CDR3 bases are TGTGCCAGTAGTCGACTAGCGGCAACAGATACGCAGTATTTT. Its translation: CASSRLAATDTQYF.

This clone was detected only once. The chain is built from TRBV2 and TRBJ2-7, with TRBD1 matching over 8 bases. Trimming at V came to 3 bases and at J to 8 bases, leaving 9 bases not matched to a gene. There are 14 residues in the CDR3. From germline, CDR1 is SNHLY and CDR2 FYNNEI. The CDR3 spells CASSDRTGGRKQYF. The DNA of the CDR3 is TGTGCCAGCAGTGATCGTACAGGGGGTAGGAAGCAGTACTTC. Full variable domain (missing parts from reference TRBV2 and TRBJ2-7): EPEVTQTPSHQVTQMGQEVILRCVPISNHLYFYWYRQILGQKVEFLVSFYNNEISEKSEIFDDQFSVERPDGSNFTLKIRSTKLEDSAMYFCASSDRTGGRKQYFGPGTRLTVT.

The chain employs TRBV11-3 and TRBJ1-2; 7 nucleotides line up with TRBD1. Germline V gene lookup returns CDR1 SGHNT and CDR2 YENEEA. The CDR3 totals 13 residues. The ends lost 2 bases at V and 7 bases at J; junction bases unmatched: 4. The CDR3 here is CASSLRGGFGYTF. For the CDR3, the DNA is TGTGCCAGCAGCTTAAGAGGGGGCTTTGGCTACACCTTC.

The chain employs TRBV6-1 and TRBJ1-2; D is undetermined. Germline V CDR1 and CDR2: MNHNS, SASEGT. V was pared by 3 bases and J by 4 bases, with 12 bases between. The CDR3 extends over 14 amino acids. CDR3 amino acids: CASSEAAGTYGYTF. The CDR3 DNA is TGTGCCAGCAGTGAGGCGGCGGGAACCTATGGCTACACCTTC.

The V and J genes are TRBV5-5 and TRBJ2-7; D uncertain. Germline CDR1 is SGHKS and CDR2 is YYEKEE (reference sequence). Deletions cut 6 bases from V and 3 bases from J, with 19 bases between. The CDR3 is 15 residues long. This chain's CDR3 is CASNRDPLGFYEQYF. The CDR3, as DNA: TGTGCCAGCAACAGAGACCCCTTGGGTTTCTACGAGCAGTACTTC.

The gene calls are TRBV4-3 and TRBJ1-4; D is ambiguous. CDR1 LGHNA and CDR2 YSLEER come from the germline V gene. The CDR3 is made up of 16 amino acids. V shed 4 bases and J shed 7 bases, with 19 bases lying between them. This chain's CDR3 is CASSRSETGFAEKLFF. Here the CDR3 DNA reads TGCGCCAGCAGCCGAAGTGAAACGGGATTTGCTGAAAAACTGTTTTTT.

This clone was picked up one time. J is TRBJ1-1 and V is TRBV2; no reliable D call. Trimming cost V 4 bases and J 0 bases, with 6 bases left between them. This CDR3 has 13 residues. CDR1 is SNHLY, CDR2 FYNNEI, per germline. The CDR3 DNA reads as TGTGCCAGCAGTGCCCTTTTGAACACTGAAGCTTTCTTT. This sequence encodes CASSALLNTEAFF.

A single count supports this clone. This chain connects TRBV18 to TRBJ1-1; perhaps TRBD1 as D (5 bases). Trimming pared 5 bases from V and 6 bases from J, leaving 16 bases between. Germline loops: CDR1 KGHSH, CDR2 LQKENI. The CDR3 spans 14 residues. CDR3 residues: CASSGNQGFSEAFF. The DNA for the CDR3 is TGTGCCAGCTCAGGAAATCAGGGCTTCTCTGAAGCTTTCTTT.

The CDR3 DNA sequence: TGTGCCAGCTCAGGGGGGTTCCAAGAGACCCAGTACTTC. Protein sequence: CASSGGFQETQYF. The chain uses TRBV18 and TRBJ2-5, with D possibly matching TRBD2 (6 bases). Deletions cut 5 bases from V and 1 base from J, with 8 bases between. Germline loops: CDR1 KGHSH, CDR2 LQKENI. The CDR3 spans 13 residues.

The chain joins TRBV4-3 to TRBJ2-3; TRBD2 is a possible D gene (5 bases). Germline V gene lookup returns CDR1 LGHNA and CDR2 YSLEER. V lost 1 base, J lost 2 bases, and 7 bases lay in between. The CDR3 loop spans 14 amino acids. CDR3 region: CASSQGGLTDTQYF. CDR3 nucleotide sequence: TGCGCCAGCAGCCAAGGAGGACTCACAGATACGCAGTATTTT.

The rearrangement joins TRBV4-2 to TRBJ1-4; 10 bases fit TRBD1. Trimming removed 4 bases from V and 8 bases from J; junction bases left unmatched: 10. CDR1 is LGHNA and CDR2 is YNFKEQ in the germline V gene. This CDR3 has 16 amino acids. CDR3 bases: TGTGCCAGCAGCCCCCCTACGGGGGACAGGGGAGAAAAACTGTTTTTT. Protein product: CASSPPTGDRGEKLFF.

The chain is built from TRBV7-2 and TRBJ2-7; TRBD2 is a possible D gene (6 bases). CDR3 length: 15 amino acids. CDR1 and CDR2 (germline): SGHTA, FQGNSA. V was clipped by 5 bases and J by 3 bases, with 17 bases between them. The CDR3 loop reads CASSPTAGQGYEQYF. CDR3 nucleotide sequence: TGTGCCAGCAGCCCTACGGCGGGGCAAGGCTACGAGCAGTACTTC.

The CDR3 region is CAWRGNRNTEAFF. CDR3 DNA: TGTGCCTGGAGAGGAAACAGGAACACTGAAGCTTTCTTT. This chain uses TRBV30 with TRBJ1-1; no firm D call. Germline V lookup: CDR1 GTSNPN, CDR2 SVGIG (reference sequence). V was cut by 3 bases and J by 1 base, with 9 bases left in between. The CDR3 contains 13 residues.

The chain is built from TRBV29-1 and TRBJ2-7, with TRBD2 matching over 8 bases. This CDR3 has 14 amino acids. The germline V gene has CDR1 SQVTM and CDR2 ANQGSEA. V lost 2 bases to trimming and J lost 9 bases; unmatched junction nucleotides: 12. As DNA, the CDR3 is TGCAGCGTTGAAAGGGGTTCGGGACTAGGCTCGCAGTACTTC. It yields the protein CSVERGSGLGSQYF.